Listed below are T cell receptor beta chains from one sample, sequenced in a study of blood T cell repertoires in COVID-19. Sequencing used immunoSEQ multiplex PCR; TCRdb keeps in-frame clones, though not all of them. The table shows a few hundred thousand clones, with 85% to 90% occurring only once. The sequencing input was PBMCs or T cells enriched from blood (not recorded which). Receptor source: a woman aged 50 to 60 who had recovered from COVID-19. Each CDR3 is given with its conserved first and last residue. The D gene is left open where the match is weak. Clone sizes are given selectively: once, few, many, or a class where the clone is expanded.

J gene | D gene | V gene | clone size | CDR3 DNA | CDR3 protein
TRBJ1-5 | . | TRBV19 | . | TGTGCCAGTGCCGGGACATTGGATCAGCCCCAGCATTTT | CASAGTLDQPQHF
TRBJ2-5 | TRBD1 | TRBV5-8 | . | TGTGCCAGCAGCTTGGCTGGGACAGGGCCGGCAGAGACCCAGTACTTC | CASSLAGTGPAETQYF
TRBJ2-5 | . | TRBV28 | . | TGTGCCAGCAGTCCCCAGGGAATCAGTGTTGGAGAGACCCAGTACTTC | CASSPQGISVGETQYF
TRBJ2-5 | TRBD2 | TRBV5-1 | . | TGCGCCAGCAGTCCGGGGGGGCCCCAAGAGACCCAGTACTTC | CASSPGGPQETQYF
TRBJ2-5 | . | TRBV7-8 | . | TGTGCCAGCAGCTTAGCCGACCCGACCGTCGGGGTCCAGTACTTC | CASSLADPTVGVQYF
TRBJ2-5 | . | TRBV6-5 | . | TGTGCCAGCACTCTGGGCCTAAAAGAGACCCAGTACTTC | CASTLGLKETQYF
TRBJ1-1 | . | TRBV21-1 | . | TGTGCCAGCAGCACGAGGGGGTACACTGAAGCTTTCTTT | CASSTRGYTEAFF
TRBJ2-3 | TRBD1 | TRBV24-1 | once | TGTGCCACCAGTGATCCCAGGACAGGGTCTACAGATACGCAGTATTTT | CATSDPRTGSTDTQYF
TRBJ1-4 | . | TRBV4-1 | . | TGCGCCAGCAGCCAAGTGGAGGGGAATAATGAAAAACTGTTTTTT | CASSQVEGNNEKLFF
TRBJ1-5 | . | TRBV5-1 | . | TGCGCCAGCAGCTTAGGCTCCGCGGGCAATCAGCCCCAGCATTTT | CASSLGSAGNQPQHF
TRBJ1-5 | TRBD1 | TRBV7-8 | . | TGTGCCAGCAGCTTAGGGCAGGGGGCTAATCAGCCCCAGCATTTT | CASSLGQGANQPQHF
TRBJ1-2 | . | TRBV3-1/TRBV3-2 | . | TGTGCCAGCAGCCAAGCCGTTAACTATGGCTACACCTTC | CASSQAVNYGYTF
TRBJ1-5 | TRBD1 | TRBV7-9 | . | TGTGCCAGCAGCTCAAATTTCCGGGACAGGGGGGCTCAGCCCCAGCATTTT | CASSSNFRDRGAQPQHF
TRBJ2-1 | . | TRBV11-3 | . | TGTGCCAGCAGCTTACTAGACAATGAGCAGTTCTTC | CASSLLDNEQFF
TRBJ1-5 | TRBD1 | TRBV19 | . | TGTGCCAGTAGCCAGGACAGGGGGCTGTGGGGTCAGCCCCAGCATTTT | CASSQDRGLWGQPQHF
TRBJ1-2 | . | TRBV28 | . | TGTGCCAGCAGTTTGCAGGTTAACTATGGCTACACCTTC | CASSLQVNYGYTF
TRBJ1-5 | . | TRBV10-3 | . | TGTGCCATCAGTGACCCCCGGAGGAGCAATCAGCCCCAGCATTTT | CAISDPRRSNQPQHF
TRBJ2-7 | . | TRBV4-2 | . | TGTGCCAGCAGCCAAGATCCAGGGCGTTACTACGAGCAGTACTTC | CASSQDPGRYYEQYF
TRBJ1-3 | . | TRBV15 | . | TGTGCCACCAGCAGAGATCAGGGAGGCTCTGGAAACACCATATATTTT | CATSRDQGGSGNTIYF
TRBJ2-7 | . | TRBV5-4 | . | TGTGCCAGCAGCTTGGATGTATTGGGGGGAGTAATCTCCTACGAGCAGTACTTC | CASSLDVLGGVISYEQYF
TRBJ1-3 | . | TRBV6-1 | . | TGTGCCAGCAGTGCCTGGGGGGGTTACTCTGGAAACACCATATATTTT | CASSAWGGYSGNTIYF
TRBJ1-4 | . | TRBV3-1/TRBV3-2 | . | TGTGCCAGCAGCCAAAGAAGCGGGAGTTATGAAAAACTGTTTTTT | CASSQRSGSYEKLFF
TRBJ2-5 | . | TRBV11-2 | . | TGTGCCAGCAGCTTAGGGTCTCTGAGTGAGACCCAGTACTTC | CASSLGSLSETQYF
TRBJ2-3 | TRBD2 | TRBV7-2 | . | TGTGCCAGCAGCGCACCATCGGGACTAGCGGGGGGCATTTATACGCAGTATTTT | CASSAPSGLAGGIYTQYF
TRBJ1-1 | TRBD1 | TRBV2 | once | TGTGCCAGCAGCTTGACAGGGATGAACACTGAAGCTTTCTTT | CASSLTGMNTEAFF
TRBJ2-3 | TRBD1 | TRBV5-4 | . | TGTGCCAGCAGCCGCGGACAGGGAACGGATACGCAGTATTTT | CASSRGQGTDTQYF
TRBJ1-1 | TRBD1 | TRBV6-5 | . | TGTGCCAGCACCAAACCAGGGGGTTCGGAAGCTTTCTTT | CASTKPGGSEAFF